This T cell receptor (beta chain) was found in a study of OX40 agonist ivuxolimab in advanced cancers. Generated by immunoSEQ multiplex PCR, the TCRdb table keeps only in-frame clones and is missing some. The data show about 130,000 clones, roughly 91% seen once. The CDR3 is 15 amino acids. Trimming removed 6 bases from V and 4 bases from J; junction bases left unmatched: 9. The germline gives CDR1 MGHDK, CDR2 SYGVNS. The material sequenced was CD4+ or CD8+ T cells sorted from blood, taken in a trial of the OX40 agonist ivuxolimab. This sequence originates from an adult with an advanced solid tumor such as melanoma, head and neck, liver or kidney cancer. This rearrangement joins TRBV25-1 to TRBJ2-3, with 8 bases that match TRBD1. CDR3 sequence (DNA): TGTGCCAGCAGGATGACAGGGGCAGGAGCAGATACGCAGTATTTT. Amino acid sequence: CASRMTGAGADTQYF.